The rows below give T cell receptor beta chains drawn from one sample of a study of T-cell memory formation after mild COVID-19. TCRdb re-called the 5' RACE reads with MiXCR, one entry per CDR3 protein. The sample includes approximately 410,000 distinct CDR3 sequences, 20% to 30% seen only once; the top ten take around 14%. The specimen sequenced was PBMCs or a T cell subset sorted from them (not recorded which). The receptors come from an adult woman who had mild COVID-19 (a few samples of this study predate the infection). Cell type and time point are not known. Both conserved end residues are part of each CDR3. D genes are given only for firm matches.

TRBV7-9	-	TRBJ2-1	11	CASSPRPEQFF
TRBV7-2	TRBD2	TRBJ2-3	16	CASRRLAGGGTDTQYF
TRBV5-1	-	TRBJ2-1	12	CASQDMHNEQFF
TRBV29-1	-	TRBJ2-7	12	CSVLEGAGEQYF
TRBV18	-	TRBJ2-5	12	CASSQDQETQYF
TRBV24-1	-	TRBJ2-3	16	CATSDLPRTSTDTQYF
TRBV28	-	TRBJ2-3	15	CASNSPTRLTDTQYF
TRBV12-3/TRBV12-4	TRBD1	TRBJ2-7	12	CASSFDREEQYF
TRBV2	-	TRBJ2-1	15	CASRDGEPSYNEKFF
TRBV7-2	-	TRBJ1-2	13	CASSWRQEDGYTF
TRBV5-1	-	TRBJ2-7	14	CASKEWTGTYEQYF
TRBV11-2	TRBD2	TRBJ2-3	14	CASLAGGQTDTQYF
TRBV19	TRBD2	TRBJ2-5	14	CASRIAGGEETQYF
TRBV20-1	-	TRBJ2-7	15	CSARDPRGIDYEQYF
TRBV5-6	-	TRBJ2-3	14	CASSLFLNLDTQYF
TRBV18	TRBD2	TRBJ2-1	19	CASSRWGLAAMNSYNEQFF
TRBV5-1	TRBD2	TRBJ2-3	15	CASSLTSGSTDTQYF
TRBV12-3/TRBV12-4	-	TRBJ2-2	15	CASSSPLGPVGELFF
TRBV11-3	-	TRBJ1-1	14	CASSRGVPNTEAFF
TRBV2	TRBD2	TRBJ2-1	14	CASSTSGGMNEQFF
TRBV3-1	-	TRBJ2-3	16	CASSQTVGLDTDTQYF
TRBV7-9	-	TRBJ1-2	17	CASSLDDLLEGTYGYTF